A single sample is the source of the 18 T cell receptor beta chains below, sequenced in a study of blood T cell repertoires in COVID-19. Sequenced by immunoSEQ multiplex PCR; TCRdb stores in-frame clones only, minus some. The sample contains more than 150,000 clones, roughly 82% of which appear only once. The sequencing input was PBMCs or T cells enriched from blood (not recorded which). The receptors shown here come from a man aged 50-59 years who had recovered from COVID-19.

CDR3 residues: CASRRGLQGTDTQYF. DNA of the CDR3: TGTGCCAGCAGGCGGGGTCTACAGGGGACAGATACGCAGTATTTT. The chain joins TRBV2 to TRBJ2-3; a possible D gene is TRBD1 (7 bases). CDR3 size: 15 residues. Germline V gene sequence: CDR1 SNHLY, CDR2 FYNNEI. The V gene lost 6 bases and the J gene lost 3 bases, with 16 bases spanning the gap.

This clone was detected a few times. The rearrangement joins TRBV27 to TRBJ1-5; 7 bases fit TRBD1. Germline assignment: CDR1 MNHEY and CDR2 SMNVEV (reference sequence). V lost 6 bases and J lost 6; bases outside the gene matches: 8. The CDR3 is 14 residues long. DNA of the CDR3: TGTGCCAGCAGCCAAAGGGGGCGAAGTCAGCCCCAGCATTTT. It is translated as CASSQRGRSQPQHF.

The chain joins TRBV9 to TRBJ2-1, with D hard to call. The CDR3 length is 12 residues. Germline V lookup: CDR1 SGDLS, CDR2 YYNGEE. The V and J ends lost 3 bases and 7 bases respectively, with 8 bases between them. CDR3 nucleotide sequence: TGTGCCAGCAGCGGATCCGGGAATGAGCAGTTCTTC. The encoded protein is CASSGSGNEQFF.

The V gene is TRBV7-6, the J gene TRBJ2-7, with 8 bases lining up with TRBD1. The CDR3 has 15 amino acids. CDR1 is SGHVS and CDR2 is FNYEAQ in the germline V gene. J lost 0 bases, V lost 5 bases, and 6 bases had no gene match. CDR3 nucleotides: TGTGCCAGCAGCCCTGACAGGGGTCACTCCTACGAGCAGTACTTC. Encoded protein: CASSPDRGHSYEQYF.

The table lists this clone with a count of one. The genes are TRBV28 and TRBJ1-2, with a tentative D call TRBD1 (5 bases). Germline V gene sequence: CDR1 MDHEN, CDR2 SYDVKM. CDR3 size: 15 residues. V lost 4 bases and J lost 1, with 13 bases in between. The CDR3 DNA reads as TGTGCCAGCAGTTCTCGCAGGGATATTAACTATGGCTACACCTTC. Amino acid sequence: CASSSRRDINYGYTF.

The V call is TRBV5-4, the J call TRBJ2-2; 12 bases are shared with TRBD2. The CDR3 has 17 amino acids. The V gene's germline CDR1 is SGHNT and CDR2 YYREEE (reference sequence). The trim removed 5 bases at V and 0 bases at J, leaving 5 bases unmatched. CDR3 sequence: CASRILAGGSNTGELFF. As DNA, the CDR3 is TGTGCCAGCAGGATACTAGCGGGAGGCTCGAACACCGGGGAGCTGTTTTTT.

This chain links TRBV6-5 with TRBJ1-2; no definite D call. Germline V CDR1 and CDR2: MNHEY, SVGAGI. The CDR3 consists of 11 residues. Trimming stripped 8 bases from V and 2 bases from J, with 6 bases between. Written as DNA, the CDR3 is TGTGCCAGCGTACAGAACTATGGCTACACCTTC. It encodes CASVQNYGYTF.

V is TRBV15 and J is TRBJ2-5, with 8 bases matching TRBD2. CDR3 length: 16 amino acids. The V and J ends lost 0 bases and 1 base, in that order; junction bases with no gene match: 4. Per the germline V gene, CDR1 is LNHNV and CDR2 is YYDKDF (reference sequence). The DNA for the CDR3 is TGTGCCACCAGCAGAGATGGGACTAGTCTCCAAGAGACCCAGTACTTC. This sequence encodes CATSRDGTSLQETQYF.

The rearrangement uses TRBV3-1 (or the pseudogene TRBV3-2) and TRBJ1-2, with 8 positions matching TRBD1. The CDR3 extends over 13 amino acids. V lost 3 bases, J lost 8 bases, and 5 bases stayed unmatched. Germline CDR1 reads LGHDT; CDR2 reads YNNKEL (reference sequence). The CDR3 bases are TGTGCCAGCAGCCACGACAGGGGAGGCGGCTACACCTTC. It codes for CASSHDRGGGYTF.

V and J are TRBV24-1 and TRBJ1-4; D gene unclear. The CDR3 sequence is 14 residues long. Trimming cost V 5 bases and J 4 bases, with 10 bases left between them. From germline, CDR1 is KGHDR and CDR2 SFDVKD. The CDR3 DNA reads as TGTGCCACCAGTGGGCGGGGAAGTAATGAAAAACTGTTTTTT. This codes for CATSGRGSNEKLFF.

The CDR3 DNA is TGTGCCAGTAGTATCAGGGTTGGGGCCAACGTCCTGACTTTC. Translating it yields CASSIRVGANVLTF. The chain joins TRBV19 to TRBJ2-6, with a possible D match to TRBD1 (5 bases). CDR3 length equals 14 residues. Germline loops: CDR1 LNHDA, CDR2 SQIVND (reference sequence). Trimming left V 3 bases short and J 3 bases short, with 6 bases between.

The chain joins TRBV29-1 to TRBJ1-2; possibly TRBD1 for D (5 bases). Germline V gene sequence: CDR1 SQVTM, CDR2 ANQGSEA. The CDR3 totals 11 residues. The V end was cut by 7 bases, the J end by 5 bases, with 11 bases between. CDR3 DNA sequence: TGCAGCGCACAGGTTCGATATGGCTACACCTTC. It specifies CSAQVRYGYTF.

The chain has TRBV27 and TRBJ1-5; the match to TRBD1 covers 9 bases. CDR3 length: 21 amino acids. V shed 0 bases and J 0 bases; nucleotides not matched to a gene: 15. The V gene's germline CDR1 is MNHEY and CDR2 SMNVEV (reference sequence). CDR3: CASSLSSPWTGAVGSNQPQHF. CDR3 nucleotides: TGTGCCAGCAGTTTATCAAGCCCGTGGACAGGGGCTGTTGGTAGCAATCAGCCCCAGCATTTT.

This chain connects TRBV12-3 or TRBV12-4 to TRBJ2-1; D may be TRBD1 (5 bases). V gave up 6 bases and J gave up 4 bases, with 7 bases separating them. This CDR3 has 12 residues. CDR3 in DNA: TGTGCCAGCAGGGACACTTACAATGAGCAGTTCTTC. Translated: CASRDTYNEQFF.

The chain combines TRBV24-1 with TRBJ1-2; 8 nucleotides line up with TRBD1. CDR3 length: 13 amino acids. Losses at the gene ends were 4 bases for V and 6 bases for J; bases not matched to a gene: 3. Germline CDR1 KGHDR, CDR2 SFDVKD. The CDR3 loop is CATSEKDRDGYTF. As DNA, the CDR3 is TGTGCCACCAGTGAAAAGGACAGGGATGGCTACACCTTC.

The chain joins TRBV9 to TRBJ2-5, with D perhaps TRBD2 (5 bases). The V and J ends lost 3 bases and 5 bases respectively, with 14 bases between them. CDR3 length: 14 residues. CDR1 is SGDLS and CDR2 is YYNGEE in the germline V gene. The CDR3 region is CASSAQGGEETQYF. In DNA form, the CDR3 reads TGTGCCAGCAGCGCCCAAGGAGGTGAGGAGACCCAGTACTTC.

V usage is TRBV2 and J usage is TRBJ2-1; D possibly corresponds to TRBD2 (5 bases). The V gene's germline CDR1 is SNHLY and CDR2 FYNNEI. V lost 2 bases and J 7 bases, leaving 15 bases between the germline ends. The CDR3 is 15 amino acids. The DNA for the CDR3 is TGTGCCAGCAGTGAACTGGGCGGCCGAGGGAATGAGCAGTTCTTC. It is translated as CASSELGGRGNEQFF. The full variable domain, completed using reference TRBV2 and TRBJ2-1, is EPEVTQTPSHQVTQMGQEVILRCVPISNHLYFYWYRQILGQKVEFLVSFYNNEISEKSEIFDDQFSVERPDGSNFTLKIRSTKLEDSAMYFCASSELGGRGNEQFFGPGTRLTVL.

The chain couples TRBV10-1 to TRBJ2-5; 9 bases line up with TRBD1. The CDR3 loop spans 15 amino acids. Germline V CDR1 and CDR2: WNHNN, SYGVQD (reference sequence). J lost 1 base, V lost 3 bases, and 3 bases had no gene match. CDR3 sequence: CASSDRGQGQETQYF. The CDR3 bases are TGCGCCAGCAGTGACAGGGGACAGGGCCAAGAGACCCAGTACTTC.